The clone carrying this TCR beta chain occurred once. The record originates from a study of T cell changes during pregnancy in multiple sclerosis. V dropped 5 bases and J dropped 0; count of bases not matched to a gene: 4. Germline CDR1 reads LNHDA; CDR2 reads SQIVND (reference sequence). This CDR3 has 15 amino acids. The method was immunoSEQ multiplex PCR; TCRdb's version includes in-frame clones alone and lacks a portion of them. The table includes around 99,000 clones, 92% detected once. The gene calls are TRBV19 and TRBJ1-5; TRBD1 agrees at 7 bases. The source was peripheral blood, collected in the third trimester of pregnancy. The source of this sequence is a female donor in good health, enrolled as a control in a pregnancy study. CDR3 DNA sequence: TGTGCCAGTAGTCGGGACAGTTTTAGCAATCAGCCCCAGCATTTT. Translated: CASSRDSFSNQPQHF.